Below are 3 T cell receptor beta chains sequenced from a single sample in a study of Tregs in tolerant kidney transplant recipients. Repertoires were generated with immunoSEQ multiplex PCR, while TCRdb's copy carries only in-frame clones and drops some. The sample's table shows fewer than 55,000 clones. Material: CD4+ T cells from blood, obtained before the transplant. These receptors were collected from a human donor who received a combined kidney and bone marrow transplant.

The CDR3: CASRGQTPTGELFF. The CDR3 bases that were read are TGCGCCAGCAGGGGGCAAACTCCCACCGGGGAG. V and J are TRBV5-1 and TRBJ2-2; possibly TRBD1 for D (5 bases). The CDR3 is cut off 3 residues early in the read; its end comes from the germline J gene. Germline V gene data show CDR1 as SGHRS and CDR2 as YFSETQ. This CDR3 is built from 14 residues. V dropped 5 bases and J dropped 4 bases, with 12 bases sitting between them.

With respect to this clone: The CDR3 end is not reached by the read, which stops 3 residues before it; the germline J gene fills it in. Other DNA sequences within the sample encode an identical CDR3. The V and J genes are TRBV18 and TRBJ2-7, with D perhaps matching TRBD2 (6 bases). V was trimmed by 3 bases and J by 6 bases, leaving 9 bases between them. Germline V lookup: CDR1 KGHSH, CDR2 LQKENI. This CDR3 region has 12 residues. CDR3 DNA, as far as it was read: TGTGCCAGCTCACCCTCCGGGGGCGAG. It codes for CASSPSGGE. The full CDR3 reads CASSPSGGEQYF. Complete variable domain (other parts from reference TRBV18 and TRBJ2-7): NAGVMQNPRHLVRRRGQEARLRCSPMKGHSHVYWYRQLPEEGLKFMVYLQKENIIDESGMPKERFSAEFPKEGPSILRIQQVVRGDSAAYFCASSPSGGEQYFGPGTRLTVT.

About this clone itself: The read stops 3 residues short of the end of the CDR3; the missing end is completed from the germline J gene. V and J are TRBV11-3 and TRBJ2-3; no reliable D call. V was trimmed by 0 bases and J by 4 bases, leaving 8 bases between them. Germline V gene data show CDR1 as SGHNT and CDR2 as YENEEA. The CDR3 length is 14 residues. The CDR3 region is CASSLDPSADTQYF. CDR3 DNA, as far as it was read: TGTGCCAGCAGCTTAGATCCCAGCGCAGATACG.